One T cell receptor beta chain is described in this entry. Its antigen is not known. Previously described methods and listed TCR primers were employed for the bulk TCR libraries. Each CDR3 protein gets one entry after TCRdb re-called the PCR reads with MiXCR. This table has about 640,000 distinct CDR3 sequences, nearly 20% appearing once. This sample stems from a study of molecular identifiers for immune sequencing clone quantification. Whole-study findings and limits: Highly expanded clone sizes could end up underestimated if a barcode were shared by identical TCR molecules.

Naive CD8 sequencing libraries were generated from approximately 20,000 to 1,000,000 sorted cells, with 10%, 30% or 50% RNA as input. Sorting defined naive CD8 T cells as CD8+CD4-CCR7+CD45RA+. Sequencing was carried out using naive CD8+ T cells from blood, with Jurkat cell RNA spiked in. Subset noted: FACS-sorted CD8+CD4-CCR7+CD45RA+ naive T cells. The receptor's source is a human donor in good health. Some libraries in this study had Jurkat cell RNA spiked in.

CDR3 protein: CATLGGSSGNTIYF. The DNA of the CDR3 is TGTGCCACGCTGGGGGGCTCCTCTGGAAACACCATATATTTT. V gene TRBV10-3 combines with J gene TRBJ1-3, with D tentatively TRBD1 (6 bases). V dropped 10 bases and J dropped 0 bases, with 13 bases sitting between them. This CDR3 comprises 14 residues. The germline gives CDR1 ENHRY, CDR2 SYGVKD.